The 4 T cell receptor beta chains below all came from one sample that was sequenced in a study of control samples from healthy donors and cancer patients. The protocol was immunoSEQ multiplex PCR, while the TCRdb copy is restricted to in-frame clones and leaves out a portion. Of about 130,000 clones in the sample, 91% were seen once. The sequencing input was blood. Receptor source: a young man in good health.

J is TRBJ2-5 and V is TRBV19; 7 nucleotides align to TRBD1. The length of the CDR3 is 15 residues. With V trimmed by 7 bases and J by 4 bases, 12 bases remained unmatched. The germline V gene has CDR1 LNHDA and CDR2 SQIVND (reference sequence). CDR3 loop: CASNEQGFTRETQYF. The CDR3 DNA reads as TGTGCCAGTAACGAACAGGGGTTTACAAGAGAGACCCAGTACTTC.

V is TRBV25-1 and J is TRBJ2-5; the D gene could be TRBD1 or TRBD2 (5 bases each). Trimming removed 1 base from V and 1 base from J, with 7 bases in between. The germline gives CDR1 MGHDK, CDR2 SYGVNS. The CDR3 runs to 14 residues. CDR3 region: CASSESGGQETQYF. DNA for the CDR3: TGTGCCAGCAGTGAATCTGGGGGCCAAGAGACCCAGTACTTC.

The V gene is TRBV29-1, the J gene TRBJ1-1, with 10 bases lining up with TRBD1. V was clipped by 6 bases and J by 10 bases; unmatched bases: 14. This CDR3 has 14 residues. Germline V gene sequence: CDR1 SQVTM, CDR2 ANQGSEA. The CDR3 DNA reads TGCAGCGTCCCCGGGACAGGGGCATCCAGTGGAGCTTTCTTT. Protein product: CSVPGTGASSGAFF.

V gene TRBV27 combines with J gene TRBJ1-1; tentative D call: TRBD1 (5 bases). Between the trimmed V and J ends, which lost 2 bases and 0 bases, there was a span of 16 bases. CDR3 length: 17 amino acids. CDR1 is MNHEY, CDR2 SMNVEV, per germline (reference sequence). CDR3 in amino acids: CASSLDRRGLMNTEAFF. Written as DNA, the CDR3 is TGTGCCAGCAGTTTAGATCGGCGGGGACTCATGAACACTGAAGCTTTCTTT.